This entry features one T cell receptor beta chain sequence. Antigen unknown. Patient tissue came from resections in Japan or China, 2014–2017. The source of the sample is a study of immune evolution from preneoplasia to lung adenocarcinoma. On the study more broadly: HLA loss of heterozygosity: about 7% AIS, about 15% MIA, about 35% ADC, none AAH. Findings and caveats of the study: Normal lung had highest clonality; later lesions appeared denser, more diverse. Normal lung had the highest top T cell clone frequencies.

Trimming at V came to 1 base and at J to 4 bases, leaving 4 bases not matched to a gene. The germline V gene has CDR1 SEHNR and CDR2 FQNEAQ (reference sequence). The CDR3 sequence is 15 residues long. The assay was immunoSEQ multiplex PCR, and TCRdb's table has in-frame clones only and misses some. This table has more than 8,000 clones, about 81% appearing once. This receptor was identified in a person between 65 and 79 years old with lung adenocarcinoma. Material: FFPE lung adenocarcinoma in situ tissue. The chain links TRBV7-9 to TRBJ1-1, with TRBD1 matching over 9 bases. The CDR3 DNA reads TGTGCCAGCAGCTTAGAGGGGACAGGGCCCACTGAAGCTTTCTTT. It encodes CASSLEGTGPTEAFF.